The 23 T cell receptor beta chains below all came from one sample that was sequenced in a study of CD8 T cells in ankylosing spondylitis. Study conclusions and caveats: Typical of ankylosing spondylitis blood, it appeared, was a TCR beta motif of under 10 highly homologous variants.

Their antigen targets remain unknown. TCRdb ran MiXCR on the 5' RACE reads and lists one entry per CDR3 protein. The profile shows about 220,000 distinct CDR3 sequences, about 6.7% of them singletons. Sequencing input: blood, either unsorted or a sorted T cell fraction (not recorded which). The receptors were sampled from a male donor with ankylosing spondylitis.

In nucleotides, the CDR3 is TGTGCCAGCAGTTCGCGCAACAGGGTAGCCGGGGCCAACGTCCTGACTTTC. Protein: CASSSRNRVAGANVLTF. The genes are TRBV28 and TRBJ2-6; TRBD1 might be the D (6 bases). CDR1 is MDHEN and CDR2 is SYDVKM in the germline V gene. The CDR3 is 17 residues long. V gave up 4 bases and J gave up 4 bases, with 17 bases separating them.

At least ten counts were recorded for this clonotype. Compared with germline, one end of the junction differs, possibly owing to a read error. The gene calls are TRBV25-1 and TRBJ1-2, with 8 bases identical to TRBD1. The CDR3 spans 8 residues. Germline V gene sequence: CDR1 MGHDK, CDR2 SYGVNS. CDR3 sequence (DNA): TGTGCCAACGGACAGGGAGAATTC. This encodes CANGQGEF.

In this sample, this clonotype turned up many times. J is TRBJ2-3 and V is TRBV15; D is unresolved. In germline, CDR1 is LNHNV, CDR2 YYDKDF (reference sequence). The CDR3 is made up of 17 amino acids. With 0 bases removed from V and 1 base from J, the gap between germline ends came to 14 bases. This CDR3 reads CATSRDWSDIGTDTQYF. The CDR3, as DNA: TGTGCCACCAGCAGAGATTGGTCGGATATTGGCACAGATACGCAGTATTTT. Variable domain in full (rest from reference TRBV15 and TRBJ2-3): DAMVIQNPRYQVTQFGKPVTLSCSQTLNHNVMYWYQQKSSQAPKLLFHYYDKDFNNEADTPDNFQSRRPNTSFCFLDIRSPGLGDTAMYLCATSRDWSDIGTDTQYFGPGTRLTVL.

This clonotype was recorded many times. The CDR3 nucleotides are TGTGCCAGCAGTTTAGCGCCTAGCGGGGGGTGGGATACGCAGTATTTT. Translated, it gives CASSLAPSGGWDTQYF. The genes are TRBV12-3 or TRBV12-4 and TRBJ2-3; TRBD2 matches 11 bases. V lost 0 bases and J lost 6; bases outside the gene matches: 5. The CDR3 contains 16 residues.

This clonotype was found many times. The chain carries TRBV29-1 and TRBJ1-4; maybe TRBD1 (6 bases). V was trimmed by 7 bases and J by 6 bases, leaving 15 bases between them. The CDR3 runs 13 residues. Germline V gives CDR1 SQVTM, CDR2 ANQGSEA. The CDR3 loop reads CSAWGGGDEKLFF. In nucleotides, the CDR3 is TGCAGCGCCTGGGGAGGGGGAGATGAAAAACTGTTTTTT. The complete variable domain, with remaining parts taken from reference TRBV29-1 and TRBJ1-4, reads SAVISQKPSRDICQRGTSLTIQCQVDSQVTMMFWYRQQPGQSLTLIATANQGSEATYESGFVIDKFPISRPNLTFSTLTVSNMSPEDSSIYLCSAWGGGDEKLFFGSGTQLSVL.

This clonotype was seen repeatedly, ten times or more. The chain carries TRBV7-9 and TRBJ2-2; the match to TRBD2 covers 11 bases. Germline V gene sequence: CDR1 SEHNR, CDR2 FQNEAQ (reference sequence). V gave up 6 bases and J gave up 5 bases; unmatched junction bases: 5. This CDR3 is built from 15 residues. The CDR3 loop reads CASRVAGGETGELFF. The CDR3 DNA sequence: TGTGCCAGCAGAGTAGCGGGAGGGGAAACCGGGGAGCTGTTTTTT.

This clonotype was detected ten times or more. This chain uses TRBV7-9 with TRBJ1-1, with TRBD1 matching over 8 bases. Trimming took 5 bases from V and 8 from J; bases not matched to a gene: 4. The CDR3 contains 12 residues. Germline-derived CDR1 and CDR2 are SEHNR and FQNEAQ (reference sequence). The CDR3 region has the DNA TGTGCCAGCAGCGAGGACAGGGCCGAAGCTTTCTTT. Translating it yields CASSEDRAEAFF.

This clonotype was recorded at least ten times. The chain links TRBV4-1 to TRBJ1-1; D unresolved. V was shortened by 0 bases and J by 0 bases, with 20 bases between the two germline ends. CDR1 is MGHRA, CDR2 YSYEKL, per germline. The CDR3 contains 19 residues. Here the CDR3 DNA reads TGCGCCAGCAGCCAAGATGTCGCCGGTACTTACCTAATGAACACTGAAGCTTTCTTT. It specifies CASSQDVAGTYLMNTEAFF.

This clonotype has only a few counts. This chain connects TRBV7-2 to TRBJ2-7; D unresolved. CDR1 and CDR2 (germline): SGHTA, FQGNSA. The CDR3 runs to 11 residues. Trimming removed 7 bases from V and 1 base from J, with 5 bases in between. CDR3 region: CASTLSYEQYF. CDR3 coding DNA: TGTGCCAGCACCCTTTCCTACGAGCAGTACTTC.

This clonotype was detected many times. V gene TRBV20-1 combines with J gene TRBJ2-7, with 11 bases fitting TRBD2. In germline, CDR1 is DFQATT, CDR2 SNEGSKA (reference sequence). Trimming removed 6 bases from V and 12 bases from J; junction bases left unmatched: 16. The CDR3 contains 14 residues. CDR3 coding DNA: TGCAGTGCACCTCGGCGGGGACTAGCGGAGGCGGGGTACTTC. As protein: CSAPRRGLAEAGYF.

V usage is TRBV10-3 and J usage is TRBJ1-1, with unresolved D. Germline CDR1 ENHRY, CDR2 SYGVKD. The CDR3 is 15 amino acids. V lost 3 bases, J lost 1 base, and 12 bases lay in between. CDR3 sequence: CAISEQLGENTEAFF. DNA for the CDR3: TGTGCCATCAGTGAACAGCTCGGCGAGAACACTGAAGCTTTCTTT.

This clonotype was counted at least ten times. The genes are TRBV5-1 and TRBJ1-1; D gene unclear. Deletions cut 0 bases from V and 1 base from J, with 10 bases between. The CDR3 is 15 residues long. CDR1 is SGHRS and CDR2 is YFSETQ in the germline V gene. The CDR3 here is CASSLGVRTNTEAFF. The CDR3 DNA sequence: TGCGCCAGCAGCTTGGGAGTCAGGACGAACACTGAAGCTTTCTTT.

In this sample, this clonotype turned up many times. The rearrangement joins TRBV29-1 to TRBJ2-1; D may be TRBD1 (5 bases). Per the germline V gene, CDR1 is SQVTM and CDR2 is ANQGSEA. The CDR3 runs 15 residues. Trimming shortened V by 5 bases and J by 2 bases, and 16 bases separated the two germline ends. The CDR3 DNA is TGCAGCGTTAATCCGACTGGGGCAGCCTACAATGAGCAGTTCTTC. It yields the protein CSVNPTGAAYNEQFF.

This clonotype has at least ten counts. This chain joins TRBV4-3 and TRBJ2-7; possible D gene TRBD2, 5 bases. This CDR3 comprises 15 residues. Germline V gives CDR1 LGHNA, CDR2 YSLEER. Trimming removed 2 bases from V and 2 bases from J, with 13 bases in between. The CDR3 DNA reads TGCGCCAGCAGCCAAACCCTAGAGAGGGCCTACGAGCAGTACTTC. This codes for CASSQTLERAYEQYF.

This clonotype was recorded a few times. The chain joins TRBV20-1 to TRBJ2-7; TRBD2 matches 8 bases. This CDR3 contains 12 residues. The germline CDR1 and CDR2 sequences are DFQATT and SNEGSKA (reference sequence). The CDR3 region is CRVGGRSYEQYF. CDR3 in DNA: TGCAGGGTTGGCGGGAGGTCCTACGAGCAGTACTTC.

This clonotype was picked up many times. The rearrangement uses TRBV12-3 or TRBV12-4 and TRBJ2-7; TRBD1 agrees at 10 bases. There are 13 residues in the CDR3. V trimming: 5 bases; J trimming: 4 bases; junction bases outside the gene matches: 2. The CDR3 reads CASSRTGGYEQYF. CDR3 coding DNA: TGTGCCAGCAGTAGGACAGGGGGTTACGAGCAGTACTTC.

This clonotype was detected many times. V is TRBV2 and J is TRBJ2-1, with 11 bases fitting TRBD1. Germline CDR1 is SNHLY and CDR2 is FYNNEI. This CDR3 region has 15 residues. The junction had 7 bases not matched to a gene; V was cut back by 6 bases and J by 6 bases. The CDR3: CASSLDRGRANEQFF. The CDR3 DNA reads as TGTGCCAGCAGCCTGGACAGGGGGCGCGCCAATGAGCAGTTCTTC.

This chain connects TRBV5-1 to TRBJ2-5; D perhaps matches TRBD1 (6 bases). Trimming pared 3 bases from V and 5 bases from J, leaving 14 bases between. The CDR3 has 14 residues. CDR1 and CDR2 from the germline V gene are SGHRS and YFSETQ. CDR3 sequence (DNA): TGCGCCAGCAGCTCCGACAGGCGTACGGAGACCCAGTACTTC. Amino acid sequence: CASSSDRRTETQYF.

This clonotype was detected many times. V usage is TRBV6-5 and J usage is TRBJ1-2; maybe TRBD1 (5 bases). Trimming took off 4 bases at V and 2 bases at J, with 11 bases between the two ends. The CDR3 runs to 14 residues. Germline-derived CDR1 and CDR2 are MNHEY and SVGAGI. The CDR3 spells CASSSGDGNYGYTF. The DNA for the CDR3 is TGTGCCAGCAGTTCTGGGGACGGAAACTATGGCTACACCTTC.

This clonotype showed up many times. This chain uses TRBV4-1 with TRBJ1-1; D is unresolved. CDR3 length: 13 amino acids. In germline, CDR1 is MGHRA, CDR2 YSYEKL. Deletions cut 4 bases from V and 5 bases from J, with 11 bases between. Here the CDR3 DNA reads TGCGCCAGCAGCCCCCGGGAGGGTACTGAAGCTTTCTTT. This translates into CASSPREGTEAFF.

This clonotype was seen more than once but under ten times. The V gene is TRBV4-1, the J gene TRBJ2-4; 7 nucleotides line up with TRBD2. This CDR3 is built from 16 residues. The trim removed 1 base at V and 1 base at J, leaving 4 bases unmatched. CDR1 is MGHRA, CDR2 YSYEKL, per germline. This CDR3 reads CASSQGGGRAKNIQYF. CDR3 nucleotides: TGCGCCAGCAGCCAAGGCGGGGGTCGGGCCAAAAACATTCAGTACTTC.

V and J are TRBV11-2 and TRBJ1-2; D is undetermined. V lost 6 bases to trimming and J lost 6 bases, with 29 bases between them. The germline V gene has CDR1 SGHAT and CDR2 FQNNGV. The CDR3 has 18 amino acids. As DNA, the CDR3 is TGTGCCAGCAGTTACACCACGCTTTTCCCCAGAAATAAAGATGGCTACACCTTC. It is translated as CASSYTTLFPRNKDGYTF.

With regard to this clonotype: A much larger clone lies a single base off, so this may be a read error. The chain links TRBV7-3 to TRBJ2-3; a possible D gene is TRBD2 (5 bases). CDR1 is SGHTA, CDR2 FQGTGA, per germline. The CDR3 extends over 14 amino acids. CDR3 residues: CASSSSASTATQYF. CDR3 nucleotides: TGTGCCAGCAGCTCAAGCGCTAGCACAGCTACGCAGTATTTT.